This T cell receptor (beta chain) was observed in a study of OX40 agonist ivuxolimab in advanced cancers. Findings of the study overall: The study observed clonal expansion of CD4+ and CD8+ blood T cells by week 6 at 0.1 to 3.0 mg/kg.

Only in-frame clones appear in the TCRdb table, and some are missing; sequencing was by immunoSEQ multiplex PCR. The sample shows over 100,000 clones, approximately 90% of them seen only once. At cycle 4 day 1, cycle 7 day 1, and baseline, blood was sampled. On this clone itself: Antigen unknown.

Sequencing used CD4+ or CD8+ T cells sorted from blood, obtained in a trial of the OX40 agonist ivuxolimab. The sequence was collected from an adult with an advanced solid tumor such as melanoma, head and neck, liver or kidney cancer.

Here the CDR3 reads CASSRGGLEKLFF. The CDR3 coding sequence is TGTGCCAGCAGCCGCGGGGGCCTAGAAAAACTGTTTTTT. V gene TRBV6-5 combines with J gene TRBJ1-4; possible D gene TRBD1, 6 bases. Germline CDR1 and CDR2: MNHEY and SVGAGI. Trimming cost V 6 bases and J 8 bases, with 13 bases left between them. The CDR3 has 13 residues.